This T cell receptor beta chain came from a study of vaccination and CD4 T cells after COVID-19. This CDR3 has 15 amino acids. Trimming stripped 2 bases from V and 4 bases from J, with 14 bases between. Comments on this clonotype: Its antigen is unidentified.

The treatment denotes: roughly ten-day PBMC culture with coronavirus spike peptide pools or control peptides (ViraFEST assay). At the Johns Hopkins FTIC core, DNA taken from cultured CD4+ T cells was sequenced by way of the Oncomine TCR Beta short-read assay. TCRdb passed the PCR reads through MiXCR, listing each CDR3 protein once. The table includes about 9,800 distinct CDR3 sequences, over 30% detected once. This TCR came from a human donor who had recovered from COVID-19. The chain couples TRBV12-3 or TRBV12-4 to TRBJ2-5, with a possible D match to TRBD1 (6 bases). The specimen was CD4+ T cells from blood, cultured in vitro. CDR3 DNA sequence: TGTGCCAGCAGTTTATGGCAGGGGAATAGAGAGACCCAGTACTTC. Translation: CASSLWQGNRETQYF.